This T cell receptor beta chain was documented in a study of CD8+ T cells in alopecia areata. Study overall: Treated patients received oral tofacitinib, 5 to 10 mg twice daily. General study results and limits: Normal skin's resident alphabeta T cells are also sequenced in scalp samples. Scalp lesions, especially in alopecia totalis/universalis, had higher clonality than normal scalp.

Investigators isolated RNA and reverse transcribed it into cDNA to act as the sequencing template. Assay: immunoSEQ multiplex PCR; the TCRdb copy retains only in-frame clones and omits some. The table has about 97,000 clones, 41% seen once. The researchers isolated CD4+ and CD8+ T cells from PBMCs by sorting. Per the germline V gene, CDR1 is MNHEY and CDR2 is SVGAGI. Trimming took 4 bases from V and 3 from J; bases not matched to a gene: 10. The CDR3 totals 16 residues. For this clone: Its matching antigen is unknown.

The sample comprised CD4+ T cells sorted from blood. The chain links TRBV6-5 to TRBJ2-3; 7 nucleotides align to TRBD1. The clonotype comes from a human donor with alopecia areata. The CDR3 reads CASSSIRTGITDTQYF. CDR3 DNA sequence: TGTGCCAGCAGTTCTATCCGGACAGGTATTACAGATACGCAGTATTTT.